This section outlines one T cell receptor beta chain sequence together with its context. This CDR3 contains 13 residues. Germline V gives CDR1 ENHRY, CDR2 SYGVKD. The V and J ends lost 10 bases and 3 bases, in that order; junction bases with no gene match: 6. This sample is drawn from a study of blood T cell repertoires in COVID-19. Background on the study: Both acute and convalescent COVID-19 samples were obtained from the United States, Italy and Spain. T cells, B-cell-depleted T cells, or PBMCs supplied cDNA or gDNA.

The authors' processing: It was from reference gene primer amplification that nucleated cell counts were estimated. TCRdb's copy holds only in-frame clones and misses some; the assay was immunoSEQ multiplex PCR. V, J and clone size were drawn from that table, and D and trimming were deduced from the DNA. The sample carries 260,000 or so clones, 81% recorded once. Enrollment of patients from Seattle took place during active infection, with longitudinal follow-up. This clonotype originated in an elderly woman with COVID-19, enrolled during active disease. This chain connects TRBV10-3 to TRBJ1-5; TRBD1 aligns across 7 bases. Sequencing input: peripheral blood. This chain's CDR3 is CATKGTDNQPQHF. The CDR3 nucleotides are TGTGCCACAAAAGGGACAGACAATCAGCCCCAGCATTTT.